The entry that follows covers one T cell receptor (beta chain) sequence. Its antigen specificity is not known. Per-nucleotide qualities are absent, and no much larger clonotype sits a single base away. The label giving this sample's time point can be read as: cells obtained before transplantation from donor or recipient. CD3+CD4+ and CD3+CD8+ populations were FACS-sorted from unstimulated pre-transplant donor and recipient cells taken from spleen or lymph nodes. This sample was included in a study of graft-versus-host responses after intestinal transplantation (dated by TCRdb to about 2021). General notes on the study: Multivisceral, liver-intestinal, or isolated intestinal transplants were received by the recipients. A peak of at least 4% donor T cells among recipient peripheral blood mononuclear cells was the definition used for donor T cell macrochimerism. Rather than being sequenced by the commercial service, samples from three later patients were sequenced in-house on an Illumina MiSeq and processed with MiXCR. Of the roughly 25 intestinal transplant recipients enrolled in the cohort, one of whom was a retransplant, 3 patients without pretransplant specimens were excluded. To identify alloreactive clones, pre-transplant mixed lymphocyte reaction products were sequenced and compared with unstimulated pre-transplant donor and recipient T cells. After intestinal transplantation, graft-versus-host and host-versus-graft alloreactive T cell clones were followed in the graft, circulation and bone marrow using bulk TCR-beta CDR3 sequencing. Every recipient was given anti-thymocyte globulin induction, followed by 2 to 3 years of maintenance tacrolimus and steroids. Overall study results and their limits: GvH clones were found in recipient bone marrow, and some of the GvH clones appeared earlier in ileal mucosa or blood, which is consistent with an intestinal mucosal origin. Patients with donor T cell macrochimerism had high GvH to HvG T cell clonal ratios in their allografts. Conclusions were limited by the relatively low number and heterogeneity of intestinal transplant patients. Early after transplant, peak levels of circulating GvH clones were associated with declines in HvG clones.

V loses 6 bases of germline sequence and J loses 6 bases, and the interval between the two ends is 18 bases. From the cysteine through the phenylalanine, the CDR3 covers 14 amino acids. Only the CDR3 DNA is retained, 42 bases long and in frame from the first base. Sequences SGHVS (CDR1) and FNYEAQ (CDR2) are obtained from the germline V gene. The method behind the library was the immunoSEQ multiplex PCR assay. For most patients, genomic DNA was isolated with the Qiagen DNeasy Blood and Tissue Kit and shipped frozen to Adaptive Biotechnologies for TCR sequencing. Adaptive Biotechnologies carried out high-throughput TCR-beta CDR3 sequencing of genomic DNA for most patients. The study's processing was this. TCR sequencing data were retrieved from Adaptive's ImmunoSEQ software for 18 patients, whereas a few other patients were processed with MiXCR and VDJtools. CD4 versus CD8 sorting errors were corrected by removing sequences found in both subsets at a frequency ratio below 5:1. CDR3 nucleotide sequences shared by donor and recipient were removed because the origin of these sequences could not be assigned. To count as alloreactive, a clone needed at least 2-fold expansion over unstimulated cells and a minimum CFSE-low frequency of 0.002% (template counts) or 0.001% (read counts). Mappable clones were those detected in sequenced pre-transplant spleen, lymph node, or MLR CFSE-low populations of the donor or recipient. Cumulative frequency of alloreactive clones was calculated as a percentage of all sequences weighted by copy number. TCRdb took over this immuneACCESS table, retaining in-frame rearrangements with V and J assigned. Such tables are incomplete; in checked studies, under half of the missing clones stem from an unresolved V gene, and the remainder is unexplained. That table is the source of V, J and clone size, and D and trimming were worked out from the DNA. This sample has about 39,000 clones in its table, and about 95% of those were observed once. More than 0.2% of the sample is taken by the ten largest.

Sample: unstimulated CD8+ T cells sorted from spleen or lymph node cells, taken before transplant. The sequence derives from a human donor who was the organ donor for an intestinal transplant. The chain uses TRBV7-6 and TRBJ2-7; the D gene cannot be resolved reliably. At the DNA level, the sequence is TGTGCCAGCAGTCACCCTTCCCGGAGATGCGAGCAGTACTTC. It codes for CASSHPSRRCEQYF. The entire variable domain, with the stretches around the CDR3 drawn from the reference TRBV7-6 and TRBJ2-7 proteins, is GAGVSQSPRYKVTKRGQDVALRCDPISGHVSLYWYRQALGQGPEFLTYFNYEAQQDKSGLPNDRFSAERPEGSISTLTIQRTEQRDSAMYRCASSHPSRRCEQYFGPGTRLTVT.